Following are 5 T cell receptor beta chains from one sample sequenced in a study of blood T cell repertoires in COVID-19. The method was immunoSEQ multiplex PCR; TCRdb's version includes in-frame clones alone and lacks a portion of them. The sample has approximately 440,000 clones, about 90% seen once. Sequenced input: PBMCs or T cells enriched from blood (not recorded which). The receptor set was obtained from a man younger than 35 who had recovered from COVID-19.

This clone has only one observation. The V call is TRBV6-2 or TRBV6-3, the J call TRBJ2-7, with D unresolved. V dropped 2 bases and J dropped 2 bases, with 10 bases sitting between them. Germline CDR1 MNHEY, CDR2 SVGEGT. CDR3 length: 14 residues. The CDR3 reads CASSYEQPPYEQYF. The CDR3 DNA follows: TGTGCCAGCAGTTACGAACAGCCCCCCTACGAGCAGTACTTC.

Here the CDR3 reads CASSLVGGNQPQHF. The CDR3 DNA follows: TGTGCCAGCAGCTTGGTCGGGGGGAATCAGCCCCAGCATTTT. This rearrangement joins TRBV5-5 to TRBJ1-5, with D possibly being TRBD1 (5 bases). The ends were cut back, 0 bases at V and 4 bases at J, with 8 bases in the middle. Germline V gives CDR1 SGHKS, CDR2 YYEKEE (reference sequence). The CDR3 has 14 amino acids. Variable domain in full (rest from reference TRBV5-5 and TRBJ1-5): DAGVTQSPTHLIKTRGQQVTLRCSPISGHKSVSWYQQVLGQGPQFIFQYYEKEERGRGNFPDRFSARQFPNYSSELNVNALLLGDSALYLCASSLVGGNQPQHFGDGTRLSIL.

This chain connects TRBV5-1 to TRBJ2-1; D call uncertain. CDR1 SGHRS and CDR2 YFSETQ come from the germline V gene. Between the trimmed V and J ends, which lost 0 bases and 4 bases, there was a span of 8 bases. The CDR3 runs to 14 residues. DNA of the CDR3: TGCGCCAGCAGCTTGGTTTACGAGTACAATGAGCAGTTCTTC. It translates to CASSLVYEYNEQFF. The variable domain in full, with the rest retrieved from reference TRBV5-1 and TRBJ2-1, is KAGVTQTPRYLIKTRGQQVTLSCSPISGHRSVSWYQQTPGQGLQFLFEYFSETQRNKGNFPGRFSGRQFSNSRSEMNVSTLELGDSALYLCASSLVYEYNEQFFGPGTRLTVL.

The rearrangement links TRBV10-3 to TRBJ2-2; 8 nucleotides line up with TRBD1. The CDR3 is 14 residues long. Germline lookup yields CDR1 ENHRY and CDR2 SYGVKD. J lost 1 base, V lost 8 bases, and 3 bases had no gene match. CDR3 region: CAISGGVNTGELFF. In DNA, the CDR3 is TGTGCCATCTCAGGGGGCGTGAACACCGGGGAGCTGTTTTTT.

CDR3 sequence (DNA): TGCGCCAGCAGCCCGACAGGGGCCGAGACCCAGTACTTC. Translation gives CASSPTGAETQYF. The V gene is TRBV5-1, the J gene TRBJ2-5; TRBD1 agrees at 8 bases. Germline CDR1 is SGHRS and CDR2 is YFSETQ. V shed 4 bases, J shed 5 bases, and the junction held 4 bases outside the gene matches. CDR3 size: 13 residues.